These T cell receptor beta chains were read from a single sample in a study of cytomegalovirus exposure and HLA in healthy donors. This table comes from immunoSEQ multiplex PCR, and its TCRdb copy is limited to in-frame clones, with some not included. The repertoire holds about 160,000 clones, with roughly 87% as singletons. Sequencing input: PBMCs. These receptors originate from a girl aged 10 to 17 in good health and CMV-seropositive. The CDR3 runs from the conserved cysteine through the conserved F or W. A D gene is named only where the DNA matches it firmly. Rows may omit the clone size; those that give it use once, few, many or a size class.

.,TRBV7-9,TRBD1,TRBJ1-2,TGTGCCAGCAGCGTAGCGGGACAGCTAATCTATGGCTACACCTTC,CASSVAGQLIYGYTF
.,TRBV4-1,TRBD1,TRBJ2-5,TGCGCCAGCAGCCAACCACAGGACAGGGGTGAGACCCAGTACTTC,CASSQPQDRGETQYF
.,TRBV4-3,TRBD1,TRBJ1-5,TGCGCCAGCAGCCAGGACAGGGTTCTCGTGTTGGAGGATCAGCCCCAGCATTTT,CASSQDRVLVLEDQPQHF
.,TRBV18,.,TRBJ1-4,TGTGCCAGCTCAGCCAATGAGGGCCGTAATGAAAAACTGTTTTTT,CASSANEGRNEKLFF
.,TRBV9,.,TRBJ2-1,TGTGCCAGCAGCGTAGCCCTCCGGGGATACAATGAGCAGTTCTTC,CASSVALRGYNEQFF
.,TRBV19,.,TRBJ2-7,TGTGCCAGTAGTATAGGTCCAGGGGTAAACTACGAGCAGTACTTC,CASSIGPGVNYEQYF
.,TRBV6-5,TRBD1,TRBJ1-2,TGTGCCAGCAGCACGGGACAGCTTAACTATGGCTACACCTTC,CASSTGQLNYGYTF
.,TRBV6-6,TRBD1,TRBJ1-1,TGTGCCAGCAGTTACTCGGGGACAGGGCCTGAAGCTTTCTTT,CASSYSGTGPEAFF
.,TRBV5-5,.,TRBJ2-1,TGTGCCAGCAGTTGGCGGGGGCAGGACAATGAGCAGTTCTTC,CASSWRGQDNEQFF
.,TRBV28,.,TRBJ2-3,TGTGCCAGCAGTCTGATAACTAGCTCTACCACAGATACGCAGTATTTT,CASSLITSSTTDTQYF
.,TRBV30,TRBD1,TRBJ2-1,TGTGCCGGGGAACCGGGACAGGGAAACGAGCAGTTCTTC,CAGEPGQGNEQFF
.,TRBV12-2,.,TRBJ1-5,TGTGCAAGTCGCTTAGCGCAAGGGGGCAGAATCGGAAGGCGGGTCAATCAGCCCCAGCATTTT,CASRLAQGGRIGRRVNQPQHF
.,TRBV10-3,.,TRBJ2-5,TGTGCCATCAGTGAGGTAGCGGAAGAGACCCAGTACTTC,CAISEVAEETQYF
.,TRBV5-1,TRBD1,TRBJ2-5,TGCGCCAGCAGCCCGGAGACAGGGGCGCAAGAGACCCAGTACTTC,CASSPETGAQETQYF
once,TRBV18,.,TRBJ2-1,TGTGCCAGCTCACCAATAGGCGGCGATGAGCAGTTCTTC,CASSPIGGDEQFF
few,TRBV18,.,TRBJ1-2,TGTGCCAGCTCACCGGGGACCGGGGGTAGCTATGGCTACACCTTC,CASSPGTGGSYGYTF
.,TRBV11-2,.,TRBJ1-1,TGTGCCAGCAGCTTACCTCGGGGTTACACTGAAGCTTTCTTT,CASSLPRGYTEAFF
.,TRBV28,TRBD2,TRBJ2-3,TGTGCCAGCAGTTCCTCACATGGGCTAGCGGGGGGGCTGGATACGCAGTATTTT,CASSSSHGLAGGLDTQYF
.,TRBV25-1,TRBD1,TRBJ1-2,TGTGCCAGCAGTGAATCTACAGGGGTTACTAACTATGGCTACACCTTC,CASSESTGVTNYGYTF
.,TRBV7-2,TRBD1,TRBJ1-4,TGTGCCAGCAGCTTATGGGACAGGGGATACGAAAAACTGTTTTTT,CASSLWDRGYEKLFF
.,TRBV30,TRBD1,TRBJ2-5,TGTGCCTGGAGTTTCTCCCGTCCGGGACAGGGGAGGACCCAGTACTTC,CAWSFSRPGQGRTQYF
.,TRBV7-8,.,TRBJ1-2,TGTGCCAGCAGCTTAGGGCCTCCTGGCTACACCTTC,CASSLGPPGYTF
.,TRBV6-4,.,TRBJ1-1,TGTGCCAGCAGTGACTCGGCCAGGGAGGTGTCGAACACTGAAGCTTTCTTT,CASSDSAREVSNTEAFF
.,TRBV4-3,.,TRBJ1-1,TGCGCCAGCAGCCAAGACGCAGGGCCCACTGAAGCTTTCTTT,CASSQDAGPTEAFF
few,TRBV9,TRBD2,TRBJ2-1,TGTGCCAGCAGCGTAGGAGCGGGAGGGTGGGATGAGCAGTTCTTC,CASSVGAGGWDEQFF
.,TRBV6-6,.,TRBJ1-2,TGTGCCAGCAGTTACTCCCTGGCGGTTTTCTATGGCTACACCTTC,CASSYSLAVFYGYTF
.,TRBV7-6,TRBD1,TRBJ1-2,TGTGCCAGCAGCTCTTTACAGGGGGCTAACTATGGCTACACCTTC,CASSSLQGANYGYTF
.,TRBV15,.,TRBJ1-1,TGTGCCACCAGCAGAGCTGAGGGCACTGAAGCTTTCTTT,CATSRAEGTEAFF
few,TRBV10-1,TRBD2,TRBJ2-5,TGCGCCAGCAGTGATTATAGCGGGGGGGCTGCAGAGACCCAGTACTTC,CASSDYSGGAAETQYF
.,TRBV2,.,TRBJ2-7,TGTGCCAGCAGTGGGGAGGCCCCTTACGAGCAGTACTTC,CASSGEAPYEQYF
.,TRBV7-9,.,TRBJ1-1,TGTGCCAGCAGCACACTGGGGGGGGGTCGCGCTGAAGCTTTCTTT,CASSTLGGGRAEAFF
.,TRBV19,.,TRBJ1-1,TGTGCCAGTAGTCCCCAATCAGGGGAGCTAAGTGAAGCTTTCTTT,CASSPQSGELSEAFF
.,TRBV19,TRBD2,TRBJ2-1,TGTGCCAGTAGGATGGCGGGAGCTTACCTTGGCAATGAGCAGTTCTTC,CASRMAGAYLGNEQFF
.,TRBV6-1,.,TRBJ2-3,TGTGCCAGCAGTGAAGAGAGAGCAGATACGCAGTATTTT,CASSEERADTQYF
few,TRBV30,TRBD1,TRBJ1-2,TGTGCCTGGACTTTGCGGACAGGGAGTTTTGCTGGCTACACCTTC,CAWTLRTGSFAGYTF
.,TRBV11-1,TRBD1,TRBJ2-5,TGTGCCAGCAGCTTTCAGGGGGCAGCAGGCGAGACCCAGTACTTC,CASSFQGAAGETQYF
.,TRBV15,.,TRBJ1-3,TGTGCCACCAGCAGAGATCGTGACAGCTCTGGAAACACCATATATTTT,CATSRDRDSSGNTIYF
.,TRBV19,.,TRBJ1-5,TGTGCCAGTAGTTTCCGGACAGCCCCCCAGCATTTT,CASSFRTAPQHF
few,TRBV11-2,.,TRBJ2-3,TGTGCCAGCAGCTTAGTGGGGGGGCACACAGATACGCAGTATTTT,CASSLVGGHTDTQYF
few,TRBV27,.,TRBJ1-5,TGTGCCAGCAGCAGGGTACGCAATCAGCCCCAGCATTTT,CASSRVRNQPQHF
.,TRBV5-4,TRBD1,TRBJ1-6,TGTGCCAGCAGCTCGGCAAAGACAGGGCAGTTATCTTCACCCCTCCACTTT,CASSSAKTGQLSSPLHF